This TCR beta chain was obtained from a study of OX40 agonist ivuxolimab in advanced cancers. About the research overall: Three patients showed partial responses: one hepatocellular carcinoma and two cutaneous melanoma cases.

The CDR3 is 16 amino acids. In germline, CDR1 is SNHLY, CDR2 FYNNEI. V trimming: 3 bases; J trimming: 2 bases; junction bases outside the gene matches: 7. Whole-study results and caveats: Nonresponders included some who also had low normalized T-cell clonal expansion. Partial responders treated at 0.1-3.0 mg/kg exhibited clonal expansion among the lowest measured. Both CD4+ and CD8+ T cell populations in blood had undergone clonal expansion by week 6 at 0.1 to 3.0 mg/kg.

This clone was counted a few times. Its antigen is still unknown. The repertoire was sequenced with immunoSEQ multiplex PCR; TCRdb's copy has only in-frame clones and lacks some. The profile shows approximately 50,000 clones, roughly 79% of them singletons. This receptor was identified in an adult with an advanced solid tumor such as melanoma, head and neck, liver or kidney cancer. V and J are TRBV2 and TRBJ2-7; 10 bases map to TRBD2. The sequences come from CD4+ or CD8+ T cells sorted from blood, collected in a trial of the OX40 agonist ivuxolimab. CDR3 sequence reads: CASSDLRTSGTYEQYF. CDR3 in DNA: TGTGCCAGCAGTGACCTCCGGACTAGCGGAACCTACGAGCAGTACTTC.